Listed here are 14 T cell receptor beta chains from one sample, sequenced in a study of blood T cell repertoires in COVID-19. The repertoire was sequenced with immunoSEQ multiplex PCR; TCRdb's copy has only in-frame clones and lacks some. Found here are 300,000 to 350,000 clones, 75% to 90% of them singletons; the top ten hold 2.2%. Material: PBMCs or T cells enriched from blood (not recorded which). These receptors were collected from a man between 25 and 39 years old who had recovered from COVID-19.

The J gene is TRBJ2-7, the V gene TRBV11-2; D not resolved. The CDR3 consists of 14 residues. The V end was cut by 0 bases, the J end by 2 bases, with 8 bases between. Germline V gene data show CDR1 as SGHAT and CDR2 as FQNNGV. Written as DNA, the CDR3 is TGTGCCAGCAGCTTAGATCGGGTGACCTACGAGCAGTACTTC. Translating gives CASSLDRVTYEQYF.

The rearrangement links TRBV6-5 to TRBJ2-4; D gene ambiguous. Germline loops: CDR1 MNHEY, CDR2 SVGAGI. The CDR3 loop spans 14 amino acids. Trimming left V 5 bases short and J 2 bases short, with 10 bases between. CDR3 protein: CASSPSGSKNIQYF. For the CDR3, the DNA is TGTGCCAGCAGTCCCTCAGGTTCCAAAAACATTCAGTACTTC.

The CDR3 DNA is TGTGCCAGCAGCTTGTTGGACAGGCCGGCTGAGCAGTTCTTC. It codes for CASSLLDRPAEQFF. This rearrangement joins TRBV5-6 to TRBJ2-1; 7 bases are shared with TRBD1. Germline CDR1 SGHDT, CDR2 YYEEEE. The junction had 7 bases not matched to a gene; V was cut back by 1 base and J by 9 bases. This CDR3 region has 14 residues.

This clone has a handful of counts. The rearrangement joins TRBV7-3 to TRBJ2-7, with TRBD1 identical over 8 bases. Germline CDR1 reads SGHTA; CDR2 reads FQGTGA. V shed 5 bases and J 4 bases; nucleotides not matched to a gene: 10. The CDR3 contains 15 residues. This CDR3 is CASSQHGQGMYEQYF. The CDR3, as DNA: TGTGCCAGCAGCCAGCACGGACAGGGCATGTACGAGCAGTACTTC.

This clone has ten or more counts. The chain couples TRBV2 to TRBJ1-2, with D possibly TRBD1 on 6 matching bases. The CDR3 runs 13 residues. V was clipped by 9 bases and J by 0 bases, with 11 bases between them. Germline V gives CDR1 SNHLY, CDR2 FYNNEI. CDR3 in amino acids: CARLRGPNYGYTF. CDR3 sequence (DNA): TGTGCCAGACTCAGGGGACCTAACTATGGCTACACCTTC.

V gene TRBV2 combines with J gene TRBJ2-6; D is unclear. Germline V CDR1 and CDR2: SNHLY, FYNNEI. The CDR3 runs 15 residues. V was clipped by 5 bases and J by 0 bases, with 8 bases between them. The DNA for the CDR3 is TGTGCCAGCAGTCAACAGTCCTCTGGGGCCAACGTCCTGACTTTC. This gives the protein CASSQQSSGANVLTF.

This chain uses TRBV9 with TRBJ2-2, with a weak D call TRBD1 (7 bases). The CDR3 extends over 16 amino acids. Germline-derived CDR1 and CDR2 are SGDLS and YYNGEE. V dropped 4 bases and J dropped 2 bases, with 15 bases sitting between them. Here the CDR3 DNA reads TGTGCCAGCAGCCAGGCAGGGGGGAGCAACACCGGGGAGCTGTTTTTT. This sequence encodes CASSQAGGSNTGELFF.

The chain joins TRBV5-1 to TRBJ2-3, with a tentative D call TRBD1 (6 bases). CDR3 length: 15 residues. V lost 3 bases, J lost 4 bases, and 15 bases lay in between. Germline assignment: CDR1 SGHRS and CDR2 YFSETQ. CDR3 nucleotide sequence: TGCGCCAGCAGCTGGTATGGGGGCCTGCCAGATACGCAGTATTTT. It is translated as CASSWYGGLPDTQYF.

Only a few counts were recorded for this clone. The V gene is TRBV7-2, the J gene TRBJ1-6, with 7 bases matching TRBD1. V was clipped by 0 bases and J by 7 bases; unmatched bases: 3. This CDR3 is built from 15 residues. Germline loops: CDR1 SGHTA, CDR2 FQGNSA. The CDR3 loop is CASSLAGTENSPLHF. DNA for the CDR3: TGTGCCAGCAGCTTAGCGGGGACAGAAAATTCACCCCTCCACTTT. The full variable domain, its missing parts supplied by reference TRBV7-2 and TRBJ1-6, is GAGVSQSPSNKVTEKGKDVELRCDPISGHTALYWYRQSLGQGLEFLIYFQGNSAPDKSGLPSDRFSAERTGGSVSTLTIQRTQQEDSAVYLCASSLAGTENSPLHFGNGTRLTVT.

This clone was observed a single time. The V and J genes are TRBV6-4 and TRBJ2-6; TRBD2 aligns across 7 bases. This CDR3 region has 15 residues. The germline CDR1 and CDR2 sequences are MRHNA and SNTAGT. With V trimmed by 0 bases and J by 4 bases, 0 bases remained unmatched. CDR3 sequence reads: CASSDSAGGANVLTF. The CDR3, as DNA: TGTGCCAGCAGTGACTCAGCGGGGGGGGCCAACGTCCTGACTTTC.

This chain joins TRBV7-8 and TRBJ1-6; no firm D call. CDR1 and CDR2 from the germline V gene are SGHVS and FQNEAQ. The V end lost 0 bases, the J end lost 4 bases, and 16 bases lay between the germline ends. The CDR3 loop spans 18 amino acids. CDR3 coding DNA: TGTGCCAGCAGCTTAGCTCTGCGGAAAAGCTCTTATAATTCACCCCTCCACTTT. This gives the protein CASSLALRKSSYNSPLHF.

The chain combines TRBV2 with TRBJ1-5; TRBD1 is a possible D gene (5 bases). V was clipped by 3 bases and J by 6 bases, with 15 bases between them. Germline V lookup: CDR1 SNHLY, CDR2 FYNNEI. CDR3 length equals 15 residues. CDR3 sequence (DNA): TGTGCCAGCAGTGACTCGAATCTGGGGCGTCAGCCCCAGCATTTT. It encodes CASSDSNLGRQPQHF.

The chain employs TRBV7-8 and TRBJ2-5; 13 bases match TRBD2. The CDR3 loop spans 16 amino acids. Germline values: CDR1 SGHVS, CDR2 FQNEAQ. The ends lost 5 bases at V and 4 bases at J; junction bases unmatched: 7. Here the CDR3 reads CASSLRLAGGRETQYF. Written as DNA, the CDR3 is TGTGCCAGCAGCCTACGACTAGCGGGGGGTCGAGAGACCCAGTACTTC.

The chain couples TRBV18 to TRBJ1-1, with a weak D call TRBD1 (5 bases). The CDR3 covers 14 residues. The V and J ends lost 1 base and 6 bases respectively, with 12 bases between them. CDR1 KGHSH and CDR2 LQKENI come from the germline V gene. The CDR3 DNA sequence: TGTGCCAGCTCACCACGGGGGGGGGAAGCTGAAGCTTTCTTT. Residues: CASSPRGGEAEAFF.